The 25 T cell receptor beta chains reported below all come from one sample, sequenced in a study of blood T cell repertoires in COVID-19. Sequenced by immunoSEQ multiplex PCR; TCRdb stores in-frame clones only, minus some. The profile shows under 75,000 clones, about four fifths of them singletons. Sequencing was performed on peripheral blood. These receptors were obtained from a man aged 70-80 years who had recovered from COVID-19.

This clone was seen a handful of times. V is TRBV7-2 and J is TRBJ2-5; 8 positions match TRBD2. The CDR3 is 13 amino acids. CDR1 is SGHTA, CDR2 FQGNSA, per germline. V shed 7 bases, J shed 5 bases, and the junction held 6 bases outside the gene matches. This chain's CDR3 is CASTIRGGETQYF. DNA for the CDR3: TGTGCCAGCACCATCCGGGGGGGGGAGACCCAGTACTTC.

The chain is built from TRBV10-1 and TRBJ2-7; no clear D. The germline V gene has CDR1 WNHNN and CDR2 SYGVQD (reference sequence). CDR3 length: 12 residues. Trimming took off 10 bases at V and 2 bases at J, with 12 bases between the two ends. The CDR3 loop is CANSHHTYEQYF. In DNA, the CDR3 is TGCGCCAATAGCCACCACACCTACGAGCAGTACTTC.

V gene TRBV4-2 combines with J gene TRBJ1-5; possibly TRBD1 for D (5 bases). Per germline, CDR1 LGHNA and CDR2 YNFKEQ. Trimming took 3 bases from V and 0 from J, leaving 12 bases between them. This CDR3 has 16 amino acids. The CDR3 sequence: CASSQKSDSSNQPQHF. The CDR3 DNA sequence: TGTGCCAGCAGCCAGAAGAGCGACAGTAGCAATCAGCCCCAGCATTTT.

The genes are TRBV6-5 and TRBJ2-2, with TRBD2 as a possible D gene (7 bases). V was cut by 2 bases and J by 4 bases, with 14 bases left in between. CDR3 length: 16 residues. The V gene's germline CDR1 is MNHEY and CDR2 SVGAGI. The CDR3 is CASSYARGGGTGELFF. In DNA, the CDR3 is TGTGCCAGCAGTTACGCTCGAGGGGGGGGCACCGGGGAGCTGTTTTTT.

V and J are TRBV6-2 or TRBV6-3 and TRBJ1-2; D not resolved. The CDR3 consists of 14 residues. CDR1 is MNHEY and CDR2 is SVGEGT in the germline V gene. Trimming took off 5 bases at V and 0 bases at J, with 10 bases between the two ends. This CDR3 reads CASSASRANYGYTF. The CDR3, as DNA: TGTGCCAGCAGTGCCTCAAGAGCTAACTATGGCTACACCTTC.

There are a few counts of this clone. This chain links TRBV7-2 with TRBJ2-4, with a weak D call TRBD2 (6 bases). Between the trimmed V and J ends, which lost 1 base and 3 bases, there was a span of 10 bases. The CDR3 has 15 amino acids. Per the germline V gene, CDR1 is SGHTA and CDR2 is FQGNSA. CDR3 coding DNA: TGTGCCAGCAGCTTAGGATTGCGGGGCAAAAACATTCAGTACTTC. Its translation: CASSLGLRGKNIQYF. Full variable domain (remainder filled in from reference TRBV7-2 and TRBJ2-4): GAGVSQSPSNKVTEKGKDVELRCDPISGHTALYWYRQSLGQGLEFLIYFQGNSAPDKSGLPSDRFSAERTGGSVSTLTIQRTQQEDSAVYLCASSLGLRGKNIQYFGAGTRLSVL.

The CDR3 reads CASSITRTGAQPQHF. CDR3 in DNA: TGTGCCAGTAGTATTACAAGGACAGGGGCTCAGCCCCAGCATTTT. This rearrangement joins TRBV19 to TRBJ1-5, with 9 bases fitting TRBD1. The V gene end was trimmed by 3 bases and the J gene end by 6 bases; junction bases not matched to a gene: 6. CDR3 size: 15 residues. In germline, CDR1 is LNHDA, CDR2 SQIVND (reference sequence). Looking up the rest from reference TRBV19 and TRBJ1-5 gives the full variable domain: DGGITQSPKYLFRKEGQNVTLSCEQNLNHDAMYWYRQDPGQGLRLIYYSQIVNDFQKGDIAEGYSVSREKKESFPLTVTSAQKNPTAFYLCASSITRTGAQPQHFGDGTRLSIL.

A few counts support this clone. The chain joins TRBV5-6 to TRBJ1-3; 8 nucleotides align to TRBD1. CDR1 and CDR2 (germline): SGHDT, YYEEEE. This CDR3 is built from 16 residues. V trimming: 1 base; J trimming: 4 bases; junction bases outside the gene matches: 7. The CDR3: CASSLYETGDGNTIYF. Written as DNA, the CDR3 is TGTGCCAGCAGCTTGTATGAGACAGGGGACGGAAACACCATATATTTT.

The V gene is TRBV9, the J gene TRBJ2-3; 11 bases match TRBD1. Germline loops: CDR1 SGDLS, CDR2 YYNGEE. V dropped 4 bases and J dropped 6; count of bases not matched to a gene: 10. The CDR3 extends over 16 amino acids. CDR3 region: CASSFDAGTGGDTQYF. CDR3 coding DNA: TGTGCCAGCAGCTTCGACGCCGGGACAGGGGGGGATACGCAGTATTTT. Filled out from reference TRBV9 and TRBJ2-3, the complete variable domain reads DSGVTQTPKHLITATGQRVTLRCSPRSGDLSVYWYQQSLDQGLQFLIQYYNGEERAKGNILERFSAQQFPDLHSELNLSSLELGDSALYFCASSFDAGTGGDTQYFGPGTRLTVL.

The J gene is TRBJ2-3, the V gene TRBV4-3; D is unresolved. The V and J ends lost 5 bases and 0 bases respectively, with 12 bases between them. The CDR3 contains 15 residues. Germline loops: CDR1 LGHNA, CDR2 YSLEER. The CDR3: CASSFSLSSTDTQYF. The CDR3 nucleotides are TGCGCCAGCAGCTTTTCCTTATCGAGCACAGATACGCAGTATTTT.

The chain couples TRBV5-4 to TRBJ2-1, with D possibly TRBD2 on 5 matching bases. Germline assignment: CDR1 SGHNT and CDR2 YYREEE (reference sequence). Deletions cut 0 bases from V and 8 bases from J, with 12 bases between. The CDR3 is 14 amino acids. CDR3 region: CASSLVSGGDEQFF. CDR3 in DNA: TGTGCCAGCAGCTTGGTAAGCGGCGGCGATGAGCAGTTCTTC.

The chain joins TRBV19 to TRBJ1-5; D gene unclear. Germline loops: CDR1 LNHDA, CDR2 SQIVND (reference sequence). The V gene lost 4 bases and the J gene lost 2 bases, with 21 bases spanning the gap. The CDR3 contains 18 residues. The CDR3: CASSNGLINFAGNQPQHF. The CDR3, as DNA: TGTGCCAGTAGTAACGGACTAATCAATTTTGCCGGCAATCAGCCCCAGCATTTT.

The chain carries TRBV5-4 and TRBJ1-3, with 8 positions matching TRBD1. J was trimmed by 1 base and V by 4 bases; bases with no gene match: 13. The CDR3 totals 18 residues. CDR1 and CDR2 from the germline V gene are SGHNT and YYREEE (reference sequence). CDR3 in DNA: TGTGCCAGCAGCACCGGAGGGCAGGGGGCGAAATCTGGAAACACCATATATTTT. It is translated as CASSTGGQGAKSGNTIYF.

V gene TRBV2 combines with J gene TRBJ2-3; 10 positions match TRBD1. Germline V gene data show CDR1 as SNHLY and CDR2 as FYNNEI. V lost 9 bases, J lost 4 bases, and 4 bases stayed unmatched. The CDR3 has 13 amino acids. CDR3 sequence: CASGTGASDTQYF. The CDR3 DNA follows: TGTGCCAGTGGGACAGGGGCATCAGATACGCAGTATTTT.

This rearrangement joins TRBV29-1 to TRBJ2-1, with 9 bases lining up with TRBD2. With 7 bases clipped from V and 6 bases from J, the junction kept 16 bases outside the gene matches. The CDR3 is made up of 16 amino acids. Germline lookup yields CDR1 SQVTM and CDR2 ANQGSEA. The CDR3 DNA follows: TGCAGCGCGGAGGGGGCTAGCGGGATGTTAAGCAATGAGCAGTTCTTC. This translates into CSAEGASGMLSNEQFF.

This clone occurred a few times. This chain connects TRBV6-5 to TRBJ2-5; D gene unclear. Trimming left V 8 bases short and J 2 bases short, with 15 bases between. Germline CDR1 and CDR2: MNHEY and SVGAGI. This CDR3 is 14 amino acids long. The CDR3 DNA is TGTGCCAGCGCTAGAGGCTTCCAGCAAGAGACCCAGTACTTC. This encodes CASARGFQQETQYF.

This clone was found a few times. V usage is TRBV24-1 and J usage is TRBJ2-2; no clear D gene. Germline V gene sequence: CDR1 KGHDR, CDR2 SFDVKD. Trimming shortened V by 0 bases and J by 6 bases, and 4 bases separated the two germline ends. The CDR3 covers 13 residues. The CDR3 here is CATSDLQAGELFF. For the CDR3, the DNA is TGTGCCACCAGTGATTTGCAGGCCGGGGAGCTGTTTTTT.

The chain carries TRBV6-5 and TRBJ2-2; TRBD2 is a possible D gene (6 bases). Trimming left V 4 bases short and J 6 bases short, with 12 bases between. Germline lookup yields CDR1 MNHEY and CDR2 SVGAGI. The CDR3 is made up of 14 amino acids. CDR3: CASSSPGEAGELFF. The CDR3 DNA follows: TGTGCCAGCAGTTCCCCGGGAGAGGCCGGGGAGCTGTTTTTT.

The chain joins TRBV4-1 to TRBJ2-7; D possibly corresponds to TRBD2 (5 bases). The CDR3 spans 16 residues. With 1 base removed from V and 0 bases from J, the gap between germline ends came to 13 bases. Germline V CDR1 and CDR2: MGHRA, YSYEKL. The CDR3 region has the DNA TGCGCCAGCAGCCAAGTAACCGCCCGGGGCTCCTACGAGCAGTACTTC. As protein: CASSQVTARGSYEQYF.

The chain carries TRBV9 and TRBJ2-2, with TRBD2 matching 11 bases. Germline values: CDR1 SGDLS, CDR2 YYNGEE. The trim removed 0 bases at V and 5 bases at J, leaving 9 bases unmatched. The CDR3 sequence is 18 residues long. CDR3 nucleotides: TGTGCCAGCAGCGTAGCGGGCTTACTAGCGGGGGAGACCGGGGAGCTGTTTTTT. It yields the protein CASSVAGLLAGETGELFF.

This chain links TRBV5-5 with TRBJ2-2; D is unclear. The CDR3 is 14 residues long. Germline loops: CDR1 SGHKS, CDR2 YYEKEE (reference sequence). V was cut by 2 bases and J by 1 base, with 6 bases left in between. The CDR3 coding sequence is TGTGCCAGCAGCTTCGGCGGGAACACCGGGGAGCTGTTTTTT. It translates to CASSFGGNTGELFF.

The CDR3 DNA is TGTGCCTGGAATAGTGAGGCTGAAGCTTTCTTT. Residues: CAWNSEAEAFF. The chain carries TRBV30 and TRBJ1-1; D gene unclear. V shed 4 bases and J shed 6 bases, with 9 bases lying between them. CDR1 GTSNPN and CDR2 SVGIG come from the germline V gene (reference sequence). There are 11 residues in the CDR3.

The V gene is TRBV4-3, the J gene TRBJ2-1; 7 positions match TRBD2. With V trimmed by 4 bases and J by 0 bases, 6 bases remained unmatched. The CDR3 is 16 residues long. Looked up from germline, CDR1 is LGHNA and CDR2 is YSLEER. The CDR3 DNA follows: TGCGCCAGCAGCCGGATAGCGGGCGTCTCCTACAATGAGCAGTTCTTC. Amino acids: CASSRIAGVSYNEQFF.

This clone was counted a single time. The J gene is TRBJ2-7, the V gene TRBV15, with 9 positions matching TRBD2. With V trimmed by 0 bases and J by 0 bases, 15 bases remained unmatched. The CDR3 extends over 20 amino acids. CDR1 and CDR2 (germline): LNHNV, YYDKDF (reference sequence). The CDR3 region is CATSRDLFRSGGPSSYEQYF. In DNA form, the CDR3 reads TGTGCCACCAGCAGAGACCTATTTCGGAGCGGGGGGCCGAGCTCCTACGAGCAGTACTTC.

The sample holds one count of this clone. The CDR3 reads CASSLGRATEAFF. As DNA, the CDR3 is TGTGCCAGCAGCTTAGGCAGGGCCACTGAAGCTTTCTTT. The J gene is TRBJ1-1, the V gene TRBV7-2, with D maybe TRBD1 (5 bases). V was trimmed by 1 base and J by 4 bases, leaving 7 bases between them. The CDR3 is 13 amino acids. In germline, CDR1 is SGHTA, CDR2 FQGNSA.